What follows are 26 T cell receptor beta chains derived from one specimen sequenced in a study of T cells in Graves' hyperthyroidism and ophthalmopathy. Amplified regions were TCR beta CDR3 sequences from RNA transcripts. TCR CDR3 underwent first-round RT-PCR with the HTBI primer set. TCRdb ran MiXCR on the multiplex PCR reads and lists one entry per CDR3 protein. The data contain around 380,000 distinct CDR3 sequences, roughly 14% of them singletons. Source material: blood. These receptor sequences come from a man younger than 45 with Graves' hyperthyroidism that later progressed to Graves' ophthalmopathy.

The genes are TRBV2 and TRBJ1-5; TRBD1 aligns across 10 bases. This CDR3 is 14 amino acids long. After removal of 8 bases from V and 6 bases from J, the junction contained 7 bases not matched to a gene. The V gene's germline CDR1 is SNHLY and CDR2 FYNNEI. The CDR3 DNA follows: TGTGCCAGCGAAAAGGGACAGGGGACTCAGCCCCAGCATTTT. Protein sequence: CASEKGQGTQPQHF.

This chain uses TRBV9 with TRBJ1-2; no definite D call. V lost 4 bases, J lost 0 bases, and 16 bases lay in between. CDR3 length: 16 amino acids. CDR1 and CDR2 from the germline V gene are SGDLS and YYNGEE. The CDR3 DNA follows: TGTGCCAGCAGCCCGTTAGGGAGCTATTCTAACTATGGCTACACCTTC. Protein product: CASSPLGSYSNYGYTF.

This clonotype has at least ten counts. J is TRBJ2-1 and V is TRBV12-3 or TRBV12-4; the D gene could be TRBD1 or TRBD2 (6 bases each). This CDR3 has 18 residues. V shed 7 bases and J shed 0 bases, with 22 bases lying between them. CDR3 protein: CASMGGPGALSSYNEQFF. The CDR3, as DNA: TGTGCCAGCATGGGGGGCCCAGGGGCGTTAAGCTCCTACAATGAGCAGTTCTTC.

This chain joins TRBV30 and TRBJ1-2, with D possibly TRBD1 on 5 matching bases. Germline V CDR1 and CDR2: GTSNPN, SVGIG (reference sequence). V gave up 2 bases and J gave up 7 bases, with 14 bases separating them. The CDR3 has 13 residues. The CDR3: CAWSLGGGSGYTF. The CDR3 DNA follows: TGTGCCTGGAGTCTCGGGGGAGGCTCTGGCTACACCTTC.

Of note for this clonotype: A much larger clone lies a single base off, so this may be a read error. The chain couples TRBV6-9 to TRBJ2-1; 13 positions agree with TRBD2. This CDR3 spans 16 amino acids. Germline V gene sequence: CDR1 MNHGY, CDR2 SVAAGI. V trimming: 4 bases; J trimming: 6 bases; junction bases outside the gene matches: 6. CDR3 sequence reads: CASSSGTSGVCNEQFF. Written as DNA, the CDR3 is TGTGCCAGCAGTTCCGGGACTAGCGGGGTCTGCAATGAGCAGTTCTTC.

Points on this clonotype: A much more abundant neighbour one base away suggests this may be a read error. This sequence joins TRBV6-5 and TRBJ2-7, with D maybe TRBD1 (6 bases). Germline assignment: CDR1 MNHEY and CDR2 SVGAGI. The CDR3 spans 16 residues. V gave up 0 bases and J gave up 5 bases, with 17 bases separating them. In DNA form, the CDR3 reads TGTGCCAGCAGTTACTCCTCCGGGACATGGTTCAACGAGCAGTACTTC. It encodes CASSYSSGTWFNEQYF.

This clonotype has ten or more counts. This rearrangement joins TRBV6-2 or TRBV6-3 to TRBJ2-7; 8 bases are a match to TRBD2. There are 12 residues in the CDR3. Germline loops: CDR1 MNHEY, CDR2 SVGEGT. With 2 bases clipped from V and 6 bases from J, the junction kept 0 bases outside the gene matches. The CDR3 protein is CASSYAGGEQYF. In DNA, the CDR3 is TGTGCCAGCAGTTACGCGGGGGGCGAGCAGTACTTC.

This clonotype was seen ten or more times. The genes are TRBV5-8 and TRBJ1-1; D remains unclear. Germline V gene data show CDR1 as SGHTS and CDR2 as YDEGEE. The CDR3 length is 14 residues. V was cut by 0 bases and J by 1 base, with 7 bases left in between. DNA for the CDR3: TGTGCCAGCAGCTTGGGGTTTTGGAACACTGAAGCTTTCTTT. It encodes CASSLGFWNTEAFF.

Of note for this clonotype: A much larger clone is a single base away; this may be a read error. The CDR3 protein is CSVGEQEALGAFF. DNA for the CDR3: TGCAGCGTTGGGGAACAGGAGGCGCTTGGAGCTTTCTTT. The V and J genes are TRBV29-1 and TRBJ1-1, with D possibly matching TRBD1 (5 bases). The CDR3 is 13 amino acids. Germline CDR1 reads SQVTM; CDR2 reads ANQGSEA. Trimming removed 4 bases at V and 10 bases at J, with 19 bases between.

Of note for this clonotype: A much larger clone differs from this one at a single base, so this may be a read error. The rearrangement uses TRBV10-3 and TRBJ2-3; 9 bases fit TRBD1. The CDR3 is 16 amino acids. The germline CDR1 and CDR2 sequences are ENHRY and SYGVKD. The CDR3 DNA follows: TGTGTCATCAGCCAACGCTCCGGGACAGGGAGAGATACGCAGTATTTT. Protein: CVISQRSGTGRDTQYF.

The table lists this clonotype with a few counts. J is TRBJ1-2 and V is TRBV18; D may be TRBD1 (5 bases). Germline CDR1 reads KGHSH; CDR2 reads LQKENI. CDR3 length: 16 residues. V was cut by 3 bases and J by 8 bases, with 22 bases left in between. In DNA form, the CDR3 reads TGTGCCAGCTCACCGGGACCCCCCCCTAGGCAATGGGGCTACACCTTC. Protein product: CASSPGPPPRQWGYTF.

This clonotype was recorded at least ten times. V usage is TRBV20-1 and J usage is TRBJ1-2; 7 bases agree with TRBD1. CDR1 and CDR2 from the germline V gene are DFQATT and SNEGSKA (reference sequence). The CDR3 extends over 17 amino acids. The trim removed 0 bases at V and 0 bases at J, leaving 10 bases unmatched. The CDR3 sequence: CSAREPGQATSNYGYTF. The CDR3 DNA follows: TGCAGTGCTAGAGAACCAGGACAGGCCACCTCTAACTATGGCTACACCTTC.

The sample holds a few counts of this clonotype. The chain uses TRBV19 and TRBJ2-1; D is uncertain. Looked up from germline, CDR1 is LNHDA and CDR2 is SQIVND (reference sequence). Trimming left V 8 bases short and J 0 bases short, with 20 bases between. This CDR3 is 17 amino acids long. CDR3: CASAPLWTESSYNEQFF. The CDR3 DNA follows: TGTGCCAGTGCCCCCTTGTGGACCGAAAGCTCCTACAATGAGCAGTTCTTC.

In this sample, this clonotype turned up a few times. The rearrangement uses TRBV10-3 and TRBJ2-2; a weak D match, TRBD2 (5 bases). The CDR3 runs to 15 residues. Between the trimmed V and J ends, which lost 10 bases and 3 bases, there was a span of 18 bases. The germline CDR1 and CDR2 sequences are ENHRY and SYGVKD. CDR3 sequence reads: CATQDLQEDTGELFF. Written as DNA, the CDR3 is TGTGCCACCCAGGACCTCCAGGAGGACACCGGGGAGCTGTTTTTT.

Ten or more counts support this clonotype. The gene calls are TRBV20-1 and TRBJ1-1, with TRBD1 identical over 9 bases. Germline trimming cut 4 bases from V and 12 bases from J; bases unmatched to any gene: 9. Looked up from germline, CDR1 is DFQATT and CDR2 is SNEGSKA (reference sequence). The CDR3 is made up of 12 amino acids. The CDR3 DNA reads as TGCAGTGCTACAAAGGACAGGGGTAAAACTTTCTTT. Translating it yields CSATKDRGKTFF.

Many counts were recorded for this clonotype. The chain recombines TRBV6-1 with TRBJ1-2, with a possible D match to TRBD1 (5 bases). CDR3 length: 14 amino acids. Trimming removed 7 bases from V and 4 bases from J, with 16 bases in between. Germline V gives CDR1 MNHNS, CDR2 SASEGT. CDR3 nucleotide sequence: TGTGCCAGCACGGCGGGGCGGGGCTCCTATGGCTACACCTTC. Its protein is CASTAGRGSYGYTF.

This chain uses TRBV29-1 with TRBJ1-3; no definite D call. V was cut by 1 base and J by 4 bases, with 8 bases left in between. CDR1 and CDR2 (germline): SQVTM, ANQGSEA. CDR3 length equals 13 residues. For the CDR3, the DNA is TGCAGCGTTGAAGGGGTGAACGGAAACACCATATATTTT. Amino acid sequence: CSVEGVNGNTIYF.

This clonotype was recorded many times. The CDR3 nucleotides read TGTGCCAGCAGTTTAAGGGGGCCCATCAATCAGCCCCAGCATTTT. Amino acid sequence: CASSLRGPINQPQHF. The V gene is TRBV28, the J gene TRBJ1-5; 7 bases line up with TRBD1. The CDR3 sequence is 15 residues long. Germline CDR1 is MDHEN and CDR2 is SYDVKM. After removal of 2 bases from V and 3 bases from J, the junction contained 4 bases not matched to a gene.

This clonotype has just one count. The chain recombines TRBV5-4 with TRBJ2-3; TRBD1 might be the D (6 bases). This CDR3 contains 16 residues. V lost 0 bases to trimming and J lost 3 bases, with 14 bases between them. CDR1 is SGHNT, CDR2 YYREEE, per germline (reference sequence). The CDR3 loop is CASSLAPGQDTDTQYF. Here the CDR3 DNA reads TGTGCCAGCAGCTTGGCCCCGGGACAAGATACAGATACGCAGTATTTT.

The rearrangement uses TRBV5-8 and TRBJ1-1, with 10 bases fitting TRBD1. In germline, CDR1 is SGHTS, CDR2 YDEGEE. This CDR3 is built from 14 residues. V was pared by 0 bases and J by 6 bases, with 2 bases of the junction left unmatched. In nucleotides, the CDR3 is TGTGCCAGCAGCTTGGGACAGGGGGCTTCTGAAGCTTTCTTT. Amino acids: CASSLGQGASEAFF.

There are many counts of this clonotype. The chain uses TRBV19 and TRBJ1-5, with TRBD1 matching 8 bases. The V gene end was trimmed by 7 bases and the J gene end by 6 bases; junction bases not matched to a gene: 14. Germline lookup yields CDR1 LNHDA and CDR2 SQIVND (reference sequence). The CDR3 sequence is 16 residues long. CDR3 nucleotide sequence: TGTGCCAGTACCGATAGGGGCTCAACAGGGGGTCAGCCCCAGCATTTT. Amino acids: CASTDRGSTGGQPQHF.

In its sample, this clonotype was seen a few times. The genes are TRBV29-1 and TRBJ1-5; the D gene is possibly TRBD1 (5 bases). V was pared by 5 bases and J by 1 base, with 9 bases between. Germline CDR1 reads SQVTM; CDR2 reads ANQGSEA. The CDR3 contains 13 residues. Here the CDR3 reads CSVQGGSNQPQHF. The CDR3, as DNA: TGCAGCGTTCAGGGAGGAAGCAATCAGCCCCAGCATTTT. The full variable domain, its missing parts supplied by reference TRBV29-1 and TRBJ1-5, is SAVISQKPSRDICQRGTSLTIQCQVDSQVTMMFWYRQQPGQSLTLIATANQGSEATYESGFVIDKFPISRPNLTFSTLTVSNMSPEDSSIYLCSVQGGSNQPQHFGDGTRLSIL.

The rearrangement uses TRBV10-3 and TRBJ2-3; 10 bases match TRBD1. CDR1 is ENHRY and CDR2 is SYGVKD in the germline V gene. V gave up 6 bases and J gave up 3 bases; unmatched junction bases: 3. There are 14 residues in the CDR3. In nucleotides, the CDR3 is TGTGCCATCAGATCGGGACAGGGGACAGATACGCAGTATTTT. This gives the protein CAIRSGQGTDTQYF.

The J gene is TRBJ2-7, the V gene TRBV27; the D gene is possibly TRBD2 (5 bases). CDR3 size: 11 residues. The germline CDR1 and CDR2 sequences are MNHEY and SMNVEV (reference sequence). V was shortened by 6 bases and J by 3 bases, with 6 bases between the two germline ends. The DNA for the CDR3 is TGTGCCAGCAGAGGAGGCTACGAGCAGTACTTC. The encoded protein is CASRGGYEQYF.

This chain joins TRBV11-3 and TRBJ2-1, with 10 bases identical to TRBD2. This CDR3 is 15 amino acids long. Germline V CDR1 and CDR2: SGHNT, YENEEA. The junction had 9 bases not matched to a gene; V was cut back by 8 bases and J by 5 bases. The CDR3, as DNA: TGTGCCAGCCTGGAGCGGGGGGGCCTGGACAATGAGCAGTTCTTC. Translation: CASLERGGLDNEQFF.

This clonotype occurred a few times. The chain recombines TRBV11-2 with TRBJ1-4; no definite D call. This CDR3 is built from 16 residues. Trimming removed 1 base at V and 3 bases at J, with 12 bases between. Germline V gene lookup returns CDR1 SGHAT and CDR2 FQNNGV. CDR3 in DNA: TGTGCCAGCAGCTTAGTCCGACTGTCCTCTAATGAAAAACTGTTTTTT. This gives the protein CASSLVRLSSNEKLFF.